These 25 T cell receptor beta chains share one sample of origin, sequenced in a study of cytomegalovirus exposure and HLA in healthy donors. Using immunoSEQ multiplex PCR, the repertoire was profiled, and TCRdb retains in-frame clones only, with some absent. The data show about 120,000 clones, with about 82% seen just once and 4% to 6% held by the top ten. Sequenced input: PBMCs. The receptors come from a man between 18 and 29 years old in good health and CMV-seronegative.

For this clone: At one boundary the junction diverges from the germline segment, which might be a read error. The rearrangement joins TRBV14 to TRBJ2-1; possible D gene TRBD2, 6 bases. The CDR3 contains 15 residues. Germline CDR1 reads SGHDN; CDR2 reads FVKESK. CDR3 sequence: CASRQEGTAWNEQFF. The CDR3 DNA sequence: TGTGCCAGCAGGCAAGAAGGGACTGCCTGGAATGAGCAGTTCTTC.

The sample holds one count of this clone. The chain recombines TRBV19 with TRBJ1-1, with 7 bases aligning to TRBD1. V trimming: 6 bases; J trimming: 1 base; junction bases outside the gene matches: 2. Germline V gene lookup returns CDR1 LNHDA and CDR2 SQIVND (reference sequence). The length of the CDR3 is 13 residues. The CDR3 region has the DNA TGTGCCAGTAGCGGACAGGCGAACACTGAAGCTTTCTTT. Amino acid sequence: CASSGQANTEAFF.

This chain connects TRBV11-2 to TRBJ2-5, with a tentative D call TRBD1 (6 bases). V shed 0 bases and J shed 2 bases, with 7 bases lying between them. Germline loops: CDR1 SGHAT, CDR2 FQNNGV. There are 14 residues in the CDR3. The CDR3 loop reads CASSLEQGQETQYF. The CDR3 nucleotides read TGTGCCAGCAGCTTAGAACAGGGACAAGAGACCCAGTACTTC.

The gene calls are TRBV5-1 and TRBJ1-2; D gene ambiguous. The germline V gene encodes CDR1 SGHRS and CDR2 YFSETQ. The CDR3 sequence is 15 residues long. V gave up 0 bases and J gave up 0 bases, with 9 bases separating them. CDR3 nucleotide sequence: TGCGCCAGCAGCTTGGCCGACACAGCTAACTATGGCTACACCTTC. Translation gives CASSLADTANYGYTF.

The rearrangement joins TRBV30 to TRBJ2-7; 8 bases line up with TRBD1. The CDR3 totals 14 residues. V was clipped by 4 bases and J by 4 bases; unmatched bases: 9. Germline V lookup: CDR1 GTSNPN, CDR2 SVGIG (reference sequence). CDR3 region: CAWTEGQGAYEQYF. CDR3 nucleotides: TGTGCCTGGACTGAGGGGCAGGGGGCTTACGAGCAGTACTTC.

This clone was found a few times. V usage is TRBV6-6 and J usage is TRBJ1-5, with 9 bases identical to TRBD1. The V gene's germline CDR1 is MNHNY and CDR2 SVGAGI (reference sequence). The CDR3 extends over 14 amino acids. The V segment lost 6 bases and the J segment 1 base; nucleotides outside the gene matches: 1. CDR3 in amino acids: CASSDRGSNQPQHF. The CDR3 coding sequence is TGTGCCAGCAGCGACAGGGGGAGCAATCAGCCCCAGCATTTT.

The chain employs TRBV21-1 and TRBJ2-7; TRBD1, as called in the table, went unchecked against the DNA. TRBV21-1 is a pseudogene segment. The CDR3 covers 15 residues. The CDR3 coding sequence is TGTGCCAGCAGCAAAGCGCCCGGACAGTCCTACGAGCAGTACTTC. Its protein product is CASSKAPGQSYEQYF.

The CDR3 region is CASQGQGAYEQYF. CDR3 DNA sequence: TGTGCCAGCCAGGGACAGGGAGCCTACGAGCAGTACTTC. V and J are TRBV7-9 and TRBJ2-7; 9 bases map to TRBD1. Unmatched junction bases numbered 4, after V lost 8 bases and J lost 2 bases. The CDR3 contains 13 residues. Germline values: CDR1 SEHNR, CDR2 FQNEAQ (reference sequence).

The chain is built from TRBV7-5 and TRBJ2-2; TRBD2 reflects the table's D call only, with no check against the DNA. TRBV7-5 is a documented pseudogene. The CDR3 has 14 residues. DNA for the CDR3: TGTGTCAGAAGCCACCTGGGAGACACCGGGGAGCTGTTTTTT. Its translation: CVRSHLGDTGELFF.

The sample holds a few counts of this clone. This specimen includes other DNA sequences encoding the same CDR3. The chain links TRBV11-2 to TRBJ2-7; D remains ambiguous. The CDR3 is 13 amino acids. Germline V gene lookup returns CDR1 SGHAT and CDR2 FQNNGV. Trimming left V 1 base short and J 1 base short, with 5 bases between. The CDR3 DNA reads TGTGCCAGCAGCTTAGGCAGTTCCTACGAGCAGTACTTC. Amino acid sequence: CASSLGSSYEQYF.

V gene TRBV29-1 combines with J gene TRBJ2-3; no firm D call. Trimming took 6 bases from V and 5 from J, leaving 9 bases between them. Germline V gene lookup returns CDR1 SQVTM and CDR2 ANQGSEA. This CDR3 is 11 amino acids long. CDR3 amino acids: CSVTIGDTQYF. The DNA for the CDR3 is TGCAGCGTAACTATAGGAGATACGCAGTATTTT.

This sequence joins TRBV2 and TRBJ2-1; TRBD2 matches 8 bases. This CDR3 region has 15 residues. Looked up from germline, CDR1 is SNHLY and CDR2 is FYNNEI. Losses at the gene ends were 4 bases for V and 9 bases for J; bases not matched to a gene: 11. CDR3 bases: TGTGCCAGCAGTGCGACGGCTAGCGGGCTCGTTGAGCAGTTCTTC. This gives the protein CASSATASGLVEQFF.

V gene TRBV5-6 combines with J gene TRBJ2-1; 13 bases map to TRBD2. V lost 1 base and J lost 8; bases outside the gene matches: 3. This CDR3 is built from 15 residues. The V gene's germline CDR1 is SGHDT and CDR2 YYEEEE. The DNA for the CDR3 is TGTGCCAGCAGCTTGACTAGCGGGAGGGCATATGAGCAGTTCTTC. It is translated as CASSLTSGRAYEQFF.

The chain recombines TRBV2 with TRBJ1-1, with a weak D call TRBD1 (6 bases). CDR3 size: 14 residues. The V end lost 6 bases, the J end lost 8 bases, and 19 bases lay between the germline ends. The germline gives CDR1 SNHLY, CDR2 FYNNEI. The CDR3 loop reads CASRGDIFRTEAFF. The CDR3 bases are TGTGCCAGCAGGGGGGACATCTTCCGTACGGAAGCTTTCTTT.

This chain connects TRBV7-9 to TRBJ1-1; tentatively, D is TRBD1 (5 bases). The length of the CDR3 is 12 residues. Germline CDR1 is SEHNR and CDR2 is FQNEAQ (reference sequence). V lost 5 bases, J lost 11 bases, and 15 bases lay in between. In DNA form, the CDR3 reads TGTGCCAGCAGCCCCGGGGGAGGGACGGCTTTCTTT. Protein product: CASSPGGGTAFF.

V and J are TRBV9 and TRBJ1-1; 8 bases map to TRBD1. CDR1 is SGDLS, CDR2 YYNGEE, per germline. J lost 0 bases, V lost 0 bases, and 4 bases had no gene match. This CDR3 has 16 amino acids. DNA of the CDR3: TGTGCCAGCAGCGTAGTGAGGGACAGGATGAACACTGAAGCTTTCTTT. This sequence encodes CASSVVRDRMNTEAFF.

The chain links TRBV6-6 to TRBJ2-1, with 7 bases identical to TRBD2. Per germline, CDR1 MNHNY and CDR2 SVGAGI (reference sequence). This CDR3 is 15 amino acids long. The trim removed 5 bases at V and 0 bases at J, leaving 4 bases unmatched. The CDR3 DNA reads as TGTGCCAGCAGTCCTCTAGCGGCCTCCTACAATGAGCAGTTCTTC. It translates to CASSPLAASYNEQFF.

The table lists this clone with a count of one. The chain links TRBV9 to TRBJ2-5, with D possibly being TRBD2 (5 bases). The V and J ends lost 3 bases and 7 bases respectively, with 10 bases between them. The CDR3 is 12 amino acids. CDR1 and CDR2 from the germline V gene are SGDLS and YYNGEE. For the CDR3, the DNA is TGTGCCAGCAGCGGAACAAGCGGGACCCAGTACTTC. It is translated as CASSGTSGTQYF.

This sequence joins TRBV19 and TRBJ2-7, with D perhaps TRBD2 (6 bases). Germline V gene data show CDR1 as LNHDA and CDR2 as SQIVND (reference sequence). V was cut by 1 base and J by 3 bases, with 19 bases left in between. This CDR3 is 17 amino acids long. The CDR3 reads CASSIGPHSGRNYEQYF. CDR3 DNA sequence: TGTGCCAGTAGTATAGGCCCCCATAGCGGACGTAACTACGAGCAGTACTTC.

The chain employs TRBV29-1 and TRBJ2-1; 7 bases fit TRBD1. Per germline, CDR1 SQVTM and CDR2 ANQGSEA. The CDR3 spans 14 residues. CDR3 DNA sequence: TGCGGTGGGACAGTTGGTTTCTCCTACAATGAGCAGTTCTTC. Its protein is CGGTVGFSYNEQFF.

The chain uses TRBV6-5 and TRBJ1-2; the match to TRBD1 covers 8 bases. Germline CDR1 MNHEY, CDR2 SVGAGI. The V segment lost 6 bases and the J segment 8 bases; nucleotides outside the gene matches: 5. The CDR3 runs 12 residues. The CDR3 DNA reads as TGTGCCAGCAGATCAGGGGGCGGGGGCTACACCTTC. Translated, it gives CASRSGGGGYTF.

The chain employs TRBV30 and TRBJ2-1; TRBD2 agrees at 13 bases. CDR3 length: 15 amino acids. Germline V lookup: CDR1 GTSNPN, CDR2 SVGIG (reference sequence). Unmatched junction bases numbered 7, after V lost 4 bases and J lost 7 bases. The DNA of the CDR3 is TGTGCCTGGAATCTACTAGCGGGAGGGCCGAATGAGCAGTTCTTC. This translates into CAWNLLAGGPNEQFF.

This clone was recorded once. The CDR3 DNA reads TGTGCCAGCAGTTACGCGGGGGACACTGAAGCTTTCTTT. It codes for CASSYAGDTEAFF. V and J are TRBV6-5 and TRBJ1-1, with a weak D call TRBD1 (5 bases). V lost 2 bases and J lost 3, with 7 bases in between. Germline CDR1 reads MNHEY; CDR2 reads SVGAGI. This CDR3 has 13 residues.

This sequence joins TRBV27 and TRBJ2-7; no firm D call. The V gene lost 6 bases and the J gene lost 2 bases, with 20 bases spanning the gap. Germline V gives CDR1 MNHEY, CDR2 SMNVEV (reference sequence). The CDR3 length is 16 residues. The CDR3 region has the DNA TGTGCCAGCAGCCTGACTTCCTTTGGTAGTGCCTACGAGCAGTACTTC. This codes for CASSLTSFGSAYEQYF.

The chain links TRBV6-4 to TRBJ2-1; D ambiguous. Germline loops: CDR1 MRHNA, CDR2 SNTAGT. This CDR3 has 16 amino acids. With 6 bases removed from V and 0 bases from J, the gap between germline ends came to 15 bases. The CDR3 loop is CASRADTLLSYNEQFF. In DNA form, the CDR3 reads TGTGCCAGCAGGGCTGATACCCTGCTCTCCTACAATGAGCAGTTCTTC.